What follows describes a single T cell receptor (beta chain). These data belong to a study of cytomegalovirus exposure and HLA in healthy donors. V dropped 4 bases and J dropped 0; count of bases not matched to a gene: 3. CDR3 length: 15 amino acids. Per the germline V gene, CDR1 is LNHDA and CDR2 is SQIVND (reference sequence). PCR employed 60 Vbeta and 13 Jbeta primers. The data were produced by immunoSEQ multiplex PCR, yet TCRdb's version contains in-frame clones alone and is incomplete. Of around 150,000 clones in the sample, approximately 71% are singletons; the top ten hold around 4%. This chain links TRBV19 with TRBJ2-7; 10 nucleotides agree with TRBD2. This receptor was taken from a woman between 18 and 29 years old in good health and CMV-seropositive. Sequenced sample: PBMCs. The CDR3 nucleotides read TGTGCCAGTAGTACCACTAGCGGGGACTCCTACGAGCAGTACTTC. Its translation: CASSTTSGDSYEQYF. The variable domain in full, with the rest retrieved from reference TRBV19 and TRBJ2-7, is DGGITQSPKYLFRKEGQNVTLSCEQNLNHDAMYWYRQDPGQGLRLIYYSQIVNDFQKGDIAEGYSVSREKKESFPLTVTSAQKNPTAFYLCASSTTSGDSYEQYFGPGTRLTVT.